This paragraph covers one TCR beta chain sequence. The target antigen is unknown. Losses at the gene ends were 2 bases for V and 3 bases for J; bases not matched to a gene: 4. The CDR3 has 15 amino acids. Germline V gene data show CDR1 as SGHTS and CDR2 as YDEGEE. The data belong to a study of T cell responses to AZD1222 COVID-19 vaccine. Findings of the study overall: Rises in breadth and depth of Spike-specific TCRs came after two AZD1222 doses. Clonal diversity may have been underestimated in mostly white British donors.

Only in-frame clones appear in the TCRdb table, and some are missing; sequencing was by immunoSEQ multiplex PCR. The sample lists around 130,000 clones; less than 95% were seen once. The chain joins TRBV5-8 to TRBJ2-5; 10 bases match TRBD1. The TCR sequence derives from an adult who received the MenACWY meningococcal vaccine as a control. Specimen: peripheral blood, collected 28 days after the second dose of the MenACWY control vaccine. The CDR3 region has the DNA TGTGCCAGCAGCTTCGGACAGGGGGTAGAAGAGACCCAGTACTTC. Protein sequence: CASSFGQGVEETQYF.